The 30 T cell receptor beta chains reported below all come from one sample, sequenced in a study of shared clonotypes between healthy human individuals. The table came from immunoSEQ multiplex PCR; TCRdb's copy has only in-frame clones and leaves some out. This table has roughly 2.4 million clones, under 97% appearing once. Sequencing was done on a sample of naive CD4+ T cells sorted from blood. Subset here: CD45RA+ positively selected. These TCRs come from a man younger than 35 in good health.

CDR3 DNA: TGCGCCAGCAGCCAATATAGCGGAACCTACGAGCAGTACTTC. Amino acids: CASSQYSGTYEQYF. The chain links TRBV4-3 to TRBJ2-7, with D possibly matching TRBD2 (6 bases). This CDR3 spans 14 amino acids. Deletions cut 2 bases from V and 2 bases from J, with 10 bases between. Germline V gene sequence: CDR1 LGHNA, CDR2 YSLEER.

This clone was counted a few times. V is TRBV30 and J is TRBJ1-5; possible D gene TRBD1, 5 bases. V was shortened by 1 base and J by 4 bases, with 8 bases between the two germline ends. The CDR3 consists of 13 residues. Germline V CDR1 and CDR2: GTSNPN, SVGIG (reference sequence). The CDR3 loop reads CAWSEQANQPQHF. CDR3 nucleotide sequence: TGTGCCTGGAGTGAACAGGCAAATCAGCCCCAGCATTTT.

The genes are TRBV28 and TRBJ2-3; 15 bases map to TRBD2. CDR1 and CDR2 (germline): MDHEN, SYDVKM. This CDR3 comprises 18 residues. V lost 3 bases and J lost 8; bases outside the gene matches: 12. The CDR3 loop is CASSLVGLAGGSTVTQYF. CDR3 nucleotides: TGTGCCAGCAGTTTGGTGGGACTAGCGGGAGGTTCGACTGTTACGCAGTATTTT.

Note on this clone: At one boundary the junction diverges from the germline segment, which might be a read error. This specimen includes other DNA sequences encoding the same CDR3. The rearrangement joins TRBV7-7 to TRBJ2-3; TRBD2 matches 7 bases. CDR1 is SSHAT and CDR2 is FNYEAQ in the germline V gene (reference sequence). The CDR3 covers 15 residues. The CDR3 loop is CASSLGLAGTDTQYF. DNA for the CDR3: TGTGCTAGCAGCTTAGGTCTAGCGGGCACAGATACGCAGTATTTT.

This clone was counted a single time. The chain employs TRBV7-9 and TRBJ1-5; no clear D gene. The V end lost 3 bases, the J end lost 7 bases, and 13 bases lay between the germline ends. There are 14 residues in the CDR3. CDR1 is SEHNR, CDR2 FQNEAQ, per germline (reference sequence). The chain's CDR3 is CASSFLGLGQPQHF. CDR3 nucleotides: TGTGCCAGCAGCTTTTTAGGGCTTGGGCAGCCCCAGCATTTT.

This chain joins TRBV6-1 and TRBJ2-7; D is uncertain. The CDR3 has 15 residues. V dropped 2 bases and J dropped 2 bases, with 13 bases sitting between them. The germline CDR1 and CDR2 sequences are MNHNS and SASEGT. DNA for the CDR3: TGTGCCAGCAGTGAAAGAGGTTGGGTAACCTACGAGCAGTACTTC. It encodes CASSERGWVTYEQYF.

J is TRBJ1-1 and V is TRBV2, with unresolved D. The CDR3 has 14 amino acids. The V and J ends lost 7 bases and 1 base respectively, with 13 bases between them. Germline CDR1 SNHLY, CDR2 FYNNEI. CDR3 nucleotides: TGTGCCAGCATTTTAGGGTGGGCGAACACTGAAGCTTTCTTT. Amino acids: CASILGWANTEAFF.

The chain couples TRBV30 to TRBJ2-7; D gene ambiguous. The germline gives CDR1 GTSNPN, CDR2 SVGIG (reference sequence). V gave up 0 bases and J gave up 6 bases, with 21 bases separating them. The CDR3 spans 16 residues. In DNA form, the CDR3 reads TGTGCCTGGAGTGTGTTTCCTCGGAGTATCCCCTTCGAGCAGTACTTC. It encodes CAWSVFPRSIPFEQYF.

The V and J genes are TRBV30 and TRBJ2-7, with no clear D. This CDR3 is built from 12 residues. The V gene's germline CDR1 is GTSNPN and CDR2 SVGIG (reference sequence). Between the trimmed V and J ends, which lost 3 bases and 4 bases, there was a span of 10 bases. CDR3 sequence reads: CAWSTGRYEQYF. CDR3 in DNA: TGTGCCTGGAGCACTGGTCGGTACGAGCAGTACTTC.

Comments on this clone: The junction departs from the called germline gene at one end, perhaps through a read error. The rearrangement links TRBV28 to TRBJ2-3; the D is unclear. The CDR3 totals 13 residues. Germline CDR1 reads MDHEN; CDR2 reads SYDVKM. As DNA, the CDR3 is TGTGCCAGCAGTTTATCCGGGCGTCAGCAGGTGGATTTT. This sequence encodes CASSLSGRQQVDF.

This clone was detected once. In DNA, the CDR3 is TGTGCCAGCAGTTCACCCCCGGCGCCTCCTGGCTACACCTTC. It codes for CASSSPPAPPGYTF. The chain links TRBV28 to TRBJ1-2; D ambiguous. The V gene lost 4 bases and the J gene lost 7 bases, with 16 bases spanning the gap. This CDR3 has 14 amino acids. CDR1 is MDHEN, CDR2 SYDVKM, per germline.

In DNA, the CDR3 is TGTGCCAGCAGCCCACCTCCCGGGACAAAGGATGAGCAGTTCTTC. Amino acids: CASSPPPGTKDEQFF. The chain couples TRBV28 to TRBJ2-1, with a possible D match to TRBD1 (6 bases). Germline V gene sequence: CDR1 MDHEN, CDR2 SYDVKM. The V end lost 6 bases, the J end lost 8 bases, and 20 bases lay between the germline ends. This CDR3 comprises 15 residues.

The V call is TRBV11-2, the J call TRBJ2-5; the match to TRBD2 covers 9 bases. V lost 4 bases, J lost 6 bases, and 15 bases stayed unmatched. This CDR3 has 17 residues. CDR1 and CDR2 (germline): SGHAT, FQNNGV. The CDR3 sequence is CASSSPFGGRAGQTQYF. CDR3 nucleotide sequence: TGTGCCAGCAGCTCCCCTTTCGGCGGGAGGGCGGGGCAGACCCAGTACTTC.

This chain links TRBV7-9 with TRBJ2-7; TRBD1 might be the D (6 bases). CDR1 is SEHNR, CDR2 FQNEAQ, per germline (reference sequence). The CDR3 runs to 15 residues. The V end was cut by 7 bases, the J end by 2 bases, with 18 bases between. Here the CDR3 DNA reads TGTGCCAGCACCGAACAGGGTGCCCCTACCTACGAGCAGTACTTC. Its protein product is CASTEQGAPTYEQYF.

The genes are TRBV25-1 and TRBJ2-6; D tentatively fits TRBD1 or TRBD2 (5 bases each). Between the trimmed V and J ends, which lost 3 bases and 13 bases, there was a span of 16 bases. Germline V CDR1 and CDR2: MGHDK, SYGVNS. There are 14 residues in the CDR3. The CDR3 here is CASSESGAPQVLTF. DNA for the CDR3: TGTGCCAGCAGTGAGTCCGGGGCTCCTCAGGTCCTGACTTTC.

J is TRBJ2-3 and V is TRBV5-4, with 8 bases identical to TRBD2. Looked up from germline, CDR1 is SGHNT and CDR2 is YYREEE (reference sequence). With 3 bases clipped from V and 2 bases from J, the junction kept 8 bases outside the gene matches. The CDR3 is made up of 16 amino acids. The CDR3 coding sequence is TGTGCCAGCAGCTCAACTAGCGGAATCCCCACAGATACGCAGTATTTT. This gives the protein CASSSTSGIPTDTQYF.

The table lists this clone with a count of one. The CDR3 DNA sequence: TGCGCCAGCAGCTTGGAGGCCGGACCTTCGGGCGAAGCTTTCTTT. Its translation is CASSLEAGPSGEAFF. The chain is built from TRBV5-1 and TRBJ1-1; D gene ambiguous. Trimming removed 0 bases from V and 8 bases from J, with 17 bases in between. The CDR3 sequence is 15 residues long. Germline V gives CDR1 SGHRS, CDR2 YFSETQ.

This clone was seen just once. The V call is TRBV27, the J call TRBJ2-1; 7 bases are shared with TRBD1. The germline V gene encodes CDR1 MNHEY and CDR2 SMNVEV (reference sequence). V shed 7 bases and J 4 bases; nucleotides not matched to a gene: 10. CDR3 length: 15 amino acids. The CDR3 region is CASTSGGLSYNEQFF. CDR3 coding DNA: TGTGCCAGCACATCAGGGGGATTAAGTTACAATGAGCAGTTCTTC.

On this clone: Germline is not matched at one junction end, which may reflect a read error. The chain couples TRBV11-1 to TRBJ1-1; no clear D. This CDR3 has 13 residues. Germline-derived CDR1 and CDR2 are SGHAT and FQDESV (reference sequence). CDR3: CASSRGFSASSVF. The DNA of the CDR3 is TGTGCCAGCAGCCGAGGTTTTTCCGCGAGTTCGGTCTTT.

The chain is built from TRBV7-9 and TRBJ2-7, with D unresolved. The CDR3 covers 13 residues. Trimming pared 8 bases from V and 1 base from J, leaving 12 bases between. Germline loops: CDR1 SEHNR, CDR2 FQNEAQ (reference sequence). The CDR3 nucleotides are TGTGCCAGCCACTTCATCGCATCCTACGAGCAGTACTTC. It yields the protein CASHFIASYEQYF.

Written as DNA, the CDR3 is TGTGCCAGCAGCTTGGAGTTAAATCAGCCCCAGCATTTT. It specifies CASSLELNQPQHF. The chain links TRBV7-2 to TRBJ1-5; no firm D call. Germline CDR1 SGHTA, CDR2 FQGNSA. The CDR3 extends over 13 amino acids. V lost 3 bases, J lost 4 bases, and 7 bases lay in between.

The rearrangement uses TRBV4-1 and TRBJ1-3; weak D call: TRBD1 (6 bases). Trimming removed 8 bases from V and 3 bases from J, with 23 bases in between. Germline loops: CDR1 MGHRA, CDR2 YSYEKL. The CDR3 runs to 17 residues. CDR3 DNA sequence: TGCGCCAGCGCTCAATTTGGTGCCGGGACAAGTGGAAACACCATATATTTT. Translated, it gives CASAQFGAGTSGNTIYF.

Concerning this clone: Other DNA sequences from this sample encode an identical CDR3 as well. CDR3 in amino acids: CAISGGQQETQYF. The CDR3 region has the DNA TGTGCCATCAGCGGGGGACAGCAAGAGACCCAGTACTTC. The chain recombines TRBV10-3 with TRBJ2-5; D is perhaps TRBD1 (7 bases). V lost 6 bases and J 2 bases, leaving 10 bases between the germline ends. The CDR3 length is 13 residues. Germline assignment: CDR1 ENHRY and CDR2 SYGVKD.

The chain joins TRBV25-1 to TRBJ2-2; the D gene is possibly TRBD2 (5 bases). Trimming stripped 3 bases from V and 1 base from J, with 6 bases between. CDR1 and CDR2 from the germline V gene are MGHDK and SYGVNS. This CDR3 has 14 amino acids. The CDR3, as DNA: TGTGCCAGCAGTGACGGGGTGAACACCGGGGAGCTGTTTTTT. Translation: CASSDGVNTGELFF.

V and J are TRBV5-6 and TRBJ1-2; the D is unclear. This CDR3 is 13 amino acids long. Per germline, CDR1 SGHDT and CDR2 YYEEEE. Trimming shortened V by 4 bases and J by 3 bases, and 10 bases separated the two germline ends. CDR3 in DNA: TGTGCCAGCAGCCCCGGGTCCTACTATGGCTACACCTTC. It specifies CASSPGSYYGYTF.

The rearrangement uses TRBV5-1 and TRBJ1-4; a possible D gene is TRBD1 (5 bases). V was shortened by 3 bases and J by 7 bases, with 13 bases between the two germline ends. CDR3 length: 14 residues. The V gene's germline CDR1 is SGHRS and CDR2 YFSETQ. Here the CDR3 reads CASSSGPDSEKLFF. The CDR3, as DNA: TGCGCCAGCAGCTCGGGACCTGACAGTGAAAAACTGTTTTTT.

The gene calls are TRBV6-6 and TRBJ2-7; 9 bases are shared with TRBD1. Germline CDR1 MNHNY, CDR2 SVGAGI (reference sequence). Trimming cost V 2 bases and J 5 bases; bases outside gene matches: 7. This CDR3 spans 15 amino acids. CDR3 in amino acids: CASSYGTGRADEQYF. The DNA for the CDR3 is TGTGCCAGCAGTTACGGGACAGGGCGAGCGGACGAGCAGTACTTC.

The chain combines TRBV2 with TRBJ1-6; maybe TRBD1 (6 bases). The CDR3 is 15 residues long. Trimming pared 3 bases from V and 2 bases from J, leaving 8 bases between. Per the germline V gene, CDR1 is SNHLY and CDR2 is FYNNEI. CDR3 residues: CASSEEGAYNSPLHF. The CDR3 DNA sequence: TGTGCCAGCAGTGAGGAGGGGGCCTATAATTCACCCCTCCACTTT.

The chain employs TRBV28 and TRBJ1-2; D gene unclear. Germline lookup yields CDR1 MDHEN and CDR2 SYDVKM. Deletions cut 1 base from V and 6 bases from J, with 6 bases between. The CDR3 consists of 12 residues. CDR3: CASSLYPDGYTF. The CDR3 region has the DNA TGTGCCAGCAGTTTATATCCAGATGGCTACACCTTC.

This chain joins TRBV6-5 and TRBJ2-7; possible D gene TRBD2, 5 bases. Germline V CDR1 and CDR2: MNHEY, SVGAGI. Trimming left V 11 bases short and J 2 bases short, with 16 bases between. This CDR3 contains 13 residues. DNA of the CDR3: TGTGCCGGAATGGATAGCGCTACCTACGAGCAGTACTTC. Protein product: CAGMDSATYEQYF.